The 4 T cell receptor beta chains below all came from one sample that was sequenced in a study of OX40 agonist ivuxolimab in advanced cancers. Assay: immunoSEQ multiplex PCR; the TCRdb copy retains only in-frame clones and omits some. The profile shows some 73,000 clones, 75% to 90% of them singletons. Sequenced material: CD4+ or CD8+ T cells sorted from blood, taken in a trial of the OX40 agonist ivuxolimab. The receptors were gathered from an adult with an advanced solid tumor such as melanoma, head and neck, liver or kidney cancer.

DNA of the CDR3: TGCAGTGCTAGTGCGTTGGAGACCCAGTACTTC. It specifies CSASALETQYF. The chain uses TRBV20-1 and TRBJ2-5, with D unclear. The V gene lost 3 bases and the J gene lost 5 bases, with 7 bases spanning the gap. CDR1 is DFQATT and CDR2 is SNEGSKA in the germline V gene (reference sequence). This CDR3 has 11 residues.

V and J are TRBV20-1 and TRBJ2-7; 7 positions agree with TRBD2. Germline values: CDR1 DFQATT, CDR2 SNEGSKA (reference sequence). The CDR3 has 11 amino acids. The CDR3 DNA sequence: TGCAATTCGAGCGGGATTTGGGAGCAGTACTTC. This codes for CNSSGIWEQYF.

The chain carries TRBV7-9 and TRBJ2-2; 7 bases agree with TRBD1. V lost 3 bases, J lost 1 base, and 5 bases stayed unmatched. CDR3 size: 16 residues. Looked up from germline, CDR1 is SEHNR and CDR2 is FQNEAQ (reference sequence). Here the CDR3 reads CASSFRDSLNTGELFF. The CDR3 region has the DNA TGTGCCAGCAGCTTCCGGGACAGCCTGAACACCGGGGAGCTGTTTTTT.

This clone was observed once. The V gene is TRBV14, the J gene TRBJ2-7, with unresolved D. Germline loops: CDR1 SGHDN, CDR2 FVKESK. V shed 3 bases and J shed 0 bases, with 3 bases lying between them. The CDR3 sequence is 12 residues long. CDR3: CASSHSSYEQYF. For the CDR3, the DNA is TGTGCCAGCAGCCACTCCTCCTACGAGCAGTACTTC. Based on the CDR3 plus reference TRBV14 and TRBJ2-7, the full variable domain is EAGVTQFPSHSVIEKGQTVTLRCDPISGHDNLYWYRRVMGKEIKFLLHFVKESKQDESGMPNNRFLAERTGGTYSTLKVQPAELEDSGVYFCASSHSSYEQYFGPGTRLTVT.